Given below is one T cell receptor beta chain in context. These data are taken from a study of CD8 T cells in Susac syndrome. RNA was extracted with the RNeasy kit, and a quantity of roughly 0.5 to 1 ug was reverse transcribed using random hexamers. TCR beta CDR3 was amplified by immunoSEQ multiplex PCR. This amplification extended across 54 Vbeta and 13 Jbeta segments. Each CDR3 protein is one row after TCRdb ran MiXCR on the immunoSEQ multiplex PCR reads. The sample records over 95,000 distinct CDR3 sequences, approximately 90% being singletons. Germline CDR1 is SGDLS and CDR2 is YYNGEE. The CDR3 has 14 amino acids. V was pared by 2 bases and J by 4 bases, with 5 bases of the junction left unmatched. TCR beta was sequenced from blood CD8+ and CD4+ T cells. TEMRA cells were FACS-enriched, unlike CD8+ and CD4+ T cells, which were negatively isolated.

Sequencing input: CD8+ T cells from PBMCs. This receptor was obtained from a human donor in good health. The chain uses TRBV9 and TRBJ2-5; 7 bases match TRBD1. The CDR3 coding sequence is TGTGCCAGCAGCGTGAAGGGGGCAGGAGAGACCCAGTACTTC. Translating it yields CASSVKGAGETQYF.